The sequence of this TCR beta chain was determined in a study of T cell changes during pregnancy in multiple sclerosis. The protocol was immunoSEQ multiplex PCR, while the TCRdb copy is restricted to in-frame clones and leaves out a portion. This sample has approximately 100,000 clones; 90% to 95% occur once, and the top ten carry over 0.7%. The sequence derives from a female donor with multiple sclerosis, enrolled in a pregnancy study. The source was peripheral blood, collected before pregnancy.

In nucleotides, the CDR3 is TGTGCCAGCTCACCGACTAGCGGGAGAATAGAGACCCAGTACTTC. Encoded protein: CASSPTSGRIETQYF. This sequence joins TRBV18 and TRBJ2-5, with TRBD2 identical over 12 bases. Losses at the gene ends were 3 bases for V and 4 bases for J; bases not matched to a gene: 3. The CDR3 length is 15 residues. CDR1 KGHSH and CDR2 LQKENI come from the germline V gene.